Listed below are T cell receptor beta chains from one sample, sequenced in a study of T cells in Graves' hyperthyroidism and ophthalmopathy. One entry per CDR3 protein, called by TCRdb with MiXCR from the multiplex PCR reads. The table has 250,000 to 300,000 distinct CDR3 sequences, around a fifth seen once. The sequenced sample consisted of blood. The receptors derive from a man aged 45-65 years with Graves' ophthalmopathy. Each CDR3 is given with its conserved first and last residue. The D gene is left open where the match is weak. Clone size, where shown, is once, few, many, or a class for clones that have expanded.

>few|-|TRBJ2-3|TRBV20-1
CSANGGTDTQYF
TGCAGTGCTAACGGCGGGACAGATACGCAGTATTTT
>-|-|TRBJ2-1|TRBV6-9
CASSYLGSYNEQFF
TGTGCCAGCAGTTATCTGGGATCCTACAATGAGCAGTTCTTC
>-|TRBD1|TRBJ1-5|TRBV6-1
CASRLGGVGQPQHF
TGTGCCAGCAGGCTAGGGGGCGTCGGGCAGCCCCAGCATTTT
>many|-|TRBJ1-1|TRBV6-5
CASSYSGLNTEAFF
TGTGCCAGCAGTTACTCGGGGCTGAACACTGAAGCTTTCTTT
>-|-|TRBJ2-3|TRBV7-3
CTSSLRQITDTQYF
TGTACCAGCAGCTTAAGGCAGATCACAGATACGCAGTATTTT
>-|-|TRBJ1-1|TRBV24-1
CATSDGGFRGGITEAFF
TGTGCCACCAGTGATGGGGGGTTCAGGGGTGGGATCACTGAAGCTTTCTTT
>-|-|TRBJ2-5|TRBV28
CASRDATVGVKMEYF
TGTGCCAGCAGGGACGCTACTGTCGGAGTGAAGATGGAGTACTTC
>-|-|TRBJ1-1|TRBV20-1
CSATAGQNTEAFF
TGCAGTGCTACAGCAGGGCAGAACACTGAAGCTTTCTTT
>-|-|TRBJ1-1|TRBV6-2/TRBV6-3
CASSFYGTGGKLEAFF
TGTGCCAGCAGTTTTTACGGGACGGGGGGAAAACTTGAAGCTTTCTTT
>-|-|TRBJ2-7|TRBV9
CASTTGPLATRRYEQYF
TGTGCCAGCACCACCGGCCCCCTAGCGACCAGGCGGTACGAGCAGTACTTC
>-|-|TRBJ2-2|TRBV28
CASNLDDTGELFF
TGTGCCAGCAACTTGGACGACACCGGGGAGCTGTTTTTT
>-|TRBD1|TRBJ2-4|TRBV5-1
CASSQETGGKNIQYF
TGCGCCAGCAGCCAAGAAACAGGGGGCAAAAACATTCAGTACTTC
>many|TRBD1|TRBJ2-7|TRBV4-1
CASSRVTGGAYEQYF
TGCGCCAGCAGCCGAGTCACAGGGGGCGCCTACGAGCAGTACTTC
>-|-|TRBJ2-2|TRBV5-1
CASSRTRGPIYTGELFF
TGCGCCAGCAGCAGGACGCGGGGACCGATCTACACCGGGGAGCTGTTTTTT
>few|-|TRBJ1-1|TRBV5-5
CASSLGQGRDTEAFF
TGTGCCAGCAGCTTGGGGCAGGGACGGGACACTGAAGCTTTCTTT
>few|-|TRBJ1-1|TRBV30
CAWSGTSNTEAFF
TGTGCCTGGAGTGGTACGTCGAACACTGAAGCTTTCTTT
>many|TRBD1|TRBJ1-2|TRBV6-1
CASSEASGGYYGYTF
TGTGCCAGCAGTGAAGCGTCAGGGGGTTACTATGGCTACACCTTC
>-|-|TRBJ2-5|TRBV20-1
CSATDETQYF
TGCAGTGCGACCGACGAGACCCAGTACTTC
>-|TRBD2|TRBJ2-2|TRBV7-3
CASSPTSGYTGELFF
TGTGCCAGCAGCCCCACTAGCGGATACACCGGGGAGCTGTTTTTT
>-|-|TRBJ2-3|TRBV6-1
CASRTFADTQYF
TGTGCCAGCAGGACCTTTGCAGATACGCAGTATTTT
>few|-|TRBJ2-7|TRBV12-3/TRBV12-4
CASSGGLALQTYEQYF
TGTGCCAGCAGTGGGGGCTTAGCCCTGCAAACCTACGAGCAGTACTTC
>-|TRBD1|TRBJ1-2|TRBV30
CAWRTGGTGGYTF
TGTGCCTGGAGAACAGGGGGAACGGGGGGCTACACCTTC
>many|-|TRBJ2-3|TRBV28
CASSLGGAYPDTQYF
TGTGCCAGCAGTTTAGGCGGAGCCTACCCGGATACGCAGTATTTT
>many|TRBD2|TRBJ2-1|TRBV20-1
CSAFQGGGRDNEQFF
TGCAGTGCCTTCCAGGGGGGCGGGAGGGACAATGAGCAGTTCTTC
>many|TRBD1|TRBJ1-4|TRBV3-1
CASSPRTGTPLATNEKLFF
TGTGCCAGCAGCCCCCGGACAGGGACTCCTTTGGCAACTAATGAAAAACTGTTTTTT
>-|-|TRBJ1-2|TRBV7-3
CASSPTGQVYGYTF
TGTGCCAGCAGCCCCACAGGGCAGGTCTATGGCTACACCTTC